One and the same sample provided the 26 T cell receptor beta chains below, sequenced in a study of T-cell memory formation after mild COVID-19. TCRdb analysed the 5' RACE reads with MiXCR anew, one entry per CDR3 protein. Among around 180,000 distinct CDR3 sequences, more than 15% were seen once, and the ten largest hold under 2.5%. Sequenced sample: PBMCs or a T cell subset sorted from them (not recorded which). These receptors were obtained from an adult woman who had mild COVID-19 (a few samples of this study predate the infection). Cell type and time point are not known.

The chain recombines TRBV25-1 with TRBJ2-3; the D gene is possibly TRBD2 (5 bases). The CDR3 extends over 18 amino acids. Between the trimmed V and J ends, which lost 0 bases and 0 bases, there was a span of 16 bases. Germline CDR1 is MGHDK and CDR2 is SYGVNS. The CDR3 sequence is CASSEYLSSSPSTDTQYF. The DNA for the CDR3 is TGTGCCAGCAGTGAATATTTGTCTAGCAGCCCGAGCACAGATACGCAGTATTTT.

The chain couples TRBV10-3 to TRBJ1-2, with D perhaps TRBD1 (6 bases). Germline values: CDR1 ENHRY, CDR2 SYGVKD. The CDR3 length is 13 residues. The V and J ends lost 3 bases and 8 bases respectively, with 13 bases between them. CDR3: CAISDLDSSGYTF. CDR3 bases: TGTGCCATCAGTGATCTGGACAGTTCGGGCTACACCTTC.

The J gene is TRBJ2-7, the V gene TRBV7-2; TRBD2 aligns across 10 bases. This CDR3 comprises 15 residues. In germline, CDR1 is SGHTA, CDR2 FQGNSA. The V and J ends lost 5 bases and 1 base, in that order; junction bases with no gene match: 5. The CDR3 region is CASSPLAGESYEQYF. The CDR3 region has the DNA TGTGCCAGCAGCCCTCTAGCGGGAGAGTCCTACGAGCAGTACTTC.

The sample holds many counts of this clonotype. The chain has TRBV6-2 or TRBV6-3 and TRBJ2-7, with 11 bases fitting TRBD1. CDR1 and CDR2 (germline): MNHEY, SVGEGT. J gave up 5 bases and V 4 bases, and 7 bases lay outside the gene matches. The CDR3 has 15 residues. CDR3 coding DNA: TGTGCCAGCAGTTCCATGGGGACAGGGGGACACGAGCAGTACTTC. Translated: CASSSMGTGGHEQYF.

The V and J genes are TRBV29-1 and TRBJ2-3, with TRBD1 identical over 7 bases. The CDR3 extends over 14 amino acids. J was trimmed by 0 bases and V by 7 bases; bases with no gene match: 7. Germline CDR1 is SQVTM and CDR2 is ANQGSEA. The CDR3 DNA reads TGCAGCGCCCTGGACAGGTCTAGCACAGATACGCAGTATTTT. This encodes CSALDRSSTDTQYF.

This clonotype was seen more than once but under ten times. The V gene is TRBV12-3 or TRBV12-4, the J gene TRBJ2-1, with 7 bases fitting TRBD2. Trimming cost V 6 bases and J 10 bases; bases outside gene matches: 18. This CDR3 has 16 amino acids. DNA of the CDR3: TGTGCCAGCAGCCCCGTGGGTCGTGGGAGGGCCCGGGAGCAGTTCTTC. Protein sequence: CASSPVGRGRAREQFF.

The table lists this clonotype with a few counts. The V and J genes are TRBV20-1 and TRBJ2-5; D is unclear. Germline CDR1 DFQATT, CDR2 SNEGSKA (reference sequence). This CDR3 is 12 amino acids long. Deletions cut 2 bases from V and 6 bases from J, with 10 bases between. CDR3 coding DNA: TGCAGTGCTAGAATTCAACGGAAGACCCAGTACTTC. It yields the protein CSARIQRKTQYF.

In this sample, this clonotype turned up many times. The rearrangement joins TRBV20-1 to TRBJ1-2, with TRBD1 identical over 8 bases. The CDR3 length is 14 residues. J lost 4 bases, V lost 4 bases, and 8 bases had no gene match. Germline loops: CDR1 DFQATT, CDR2 SNEGSKA (reference sequence). CDR3 region: CSATQTTGVYGYTF. As DNA, the CDR3 is TGCAGTGCTACCCAAACGACAGGGGTCTATGGCTACACCTTC.

The CDR3 region is CASSRLAGVGVGELFF. CDR3 coding DNA: TGTGCCAGCAGCCGCTTAGCGGGAGTTGGGGTCGGGGAGCTGTTTTTT. The rearrangement joins TRBV4-2 to TRBJ2-2; TRBD2 aligns across 9 bases. CDR3 length: 16 residues. V dropped 4 bases and J dropped 7; count of bases not matched to a gene: 10. The germline gives CDR1 LGHNA, CDR2 YNFKEQ.

This clonotype has just a few counts. The chain carries TRBV5-1 and TRBJ1-6, with a weak D call TRBD1 (5 bases). Trimming shortened V by 4 bases and J by 10 bases, and 15 bases separated the two germline ends. The CDR3 is made up of 14 amino acids. Germline V CDR1 and CDR2: SGHRS, YFSETQ. In nucleotides, the CDR3 is TGCGCCAGCAGCCCCAGTCGGCAGGGCTCACCCCTCCACTTT. It is translated as CASSPSRQGSPLHF.

This clonotype came up a few times. This chain uses TRBV5-4 with TRBJ2-5, with D unclear. Per germline, CDR1 SGHNT and CDR2 YYREEE (reference sequence). Trimming took 3 bases from V and 3 from J, leaving 3 bases between them. This CDR3 spans 11 amino acids. The CDR3 DNA is TGTGCCAGCAGCTATGAAGAGACCCAGTACTTC. Translating gives CASSYEETQYF.

This chain joins TRBV12-3 or TRBV12-4 and TRBJ1-2, with a possible D match to TRBD1 (6 bases). V was pared by 6 bases and J by 4 bases, with 12 bases between. The CDR3 has 13 amino acids. Here the CDR3 reads CASSPTGFYGYTF. CDR3 bases: TGTGCCAGCAGCCCAACAGGGTTCTATGGCTACACCTTC.

In this sample, this clonotype turned up a few times. The CDR3 here is CASSEEGGPQYF. As DNA, the CDR3 is TGTGCCAGCAGTGAAGAAGGAGGGCCGCAGTATTTT. The chain carries TRBV2 and TRBJ2-3; maybe TRBD2 (6 bases). Trimming shortened V by 1 base and J by 10 bases, and 9 bases separated the two germline ends. The germline CDR1 and CDR2 sequences are SNHLY and FYNNEI. The CDR3 runs 12 residues.

This clonotype was seen only a few times. The J gene is TRBJ1-1, the V gene TRBV6-6; possible D gene TRBD1, 6 bases. The CDR3 sequence is 14 residues long. V lost 4 bases and J 4 bases, leaving 13 bases between the germline ends. Per germline, CDR1 MNHNY and CDR2 SVGAGI (reference sequence). CDR3 coding DNA: TGTGCCAGCAGTTCAACAGGGTTCTCCACTGAAGCTTTCTTT. Translated: CASSSTGFSTEAFF.

This clonotype has only a few counts. The chain employs TRBV15 and TRBJ2-1, with TRBD2 identical over 14 bases. Germline CDR1 and CDR2: LNHNV and YYDKDF (reference sequence). With 3 bases clipped from V and 0 bases from J, the junction kept 13 bases outside the gene matches. This CDR3 comprises 21 residues. The DNA of the CDR3 is TGTGCCACCAGCAGTGGATTGGGACTAGCGGGGGCAAAAAGCTCCTACAATGAGCAGTTCTTC. It translates to CATSSGLGLAGAKSSYNEQFF.

This clonotype was counted between two and nine times. V is TRBV5-1 and J is TRBJ1-2; 7 bases line up with TRBD1. Germline V CDR1 and CDR2: SGHRS, YFSETQ. The ends lost 0 bases at V and 6 bases at J; junction bases unmatched: 5. The CDR3 is made up of 14 amino acids. The DNA of the CDR3 is TGCGCCAGCAGCTTGGTTGTAGGGGGCGATGGCTACACCTTC. Translated, it gives CASSLVVGGDGYTF. Based on the CDR3 plus reference TRBV5-1 and TRBJ1-2, the full variable domain is KAGVTQTPRYLIKTRGQQVTLSCSPISGHRSVSWYQQTPGQGLQFLFEYFSETQRNKGNFPGRFSGRQFSNSRSEMNVSTLELGDSALYLCASSLVVGGDGYTFGSGTRLTVV.

This clonotype was counted once. The chain recombines TRBV9 with TRBJ2-1; D is ambiguous. The length of the CDR3 is 16 residues. V shed 0 bases and J shed 0 bases, with 10 bases lying between them. The germline V gene encodes CDR1 SGDLS and CDR2 YYNGEE. The CDR3 coding sequence is TGTGCCAGCAGCGTAGCATGGGTTAGCTCCTACAATGAGCAGTTCTTC. Translation: CASSVAWVSSYNEQFF.

This clonotype was counted a few times. The gene calls are TRBV12-3 or TRBV12-4 and TRBJ1-5, with D unclear. Trimming removed 3 bases at V and 1 base at J, with 7 bases between. The CDR3 sequence is 14 residues long. This CDR3 is CASSFEKSNQPQHF. CDR3 sequence (DNA): TGTGCCAGCAGTTTCGAGAAAAGCAATCAGCCCCAGCATTTT.

This clonotype was seen just once. This chain joins TRBV5-1 and TRBJ2-7, with 7 bases matching TRBD2. The CDR3 is 15 amino acids. The V segment lost 3 bases and the J segment 0 bases; nucleotides outside the gene matches: 6. Germline V gene lookup returns CDR1 SGHRS and CDR2 YFSETQ. In DNA, the CDR3 is TGCGCCAGCAGCTCGTACGGGGGGAACTCCTACGAGCAGTACTTC. Translated, it gives CASSSYGGNSYEQYF.

The chain links TRBV24-1 to TRBJ2-1, with no clear D. This CDR3 region has 13 residues. The V gene lost 0 bases and the J gene lost 6 bases, with 5 bases spanning the gap. CDR1 and CDR2 (germline): KGHDR, SFDVKD. CDR3 residues: CATSDLWGNEQFF. CDR3 coding DNA: TGTGCCACCAGTGATTTGTGGGGCAATGAGCAGTTCTTC.

The V and J genes are TRBV5-4 and TRBJ2-5; the D gene is possibly TRBD1 (5 bases). The CDR3 is 14 amino acids. V lost 0 bases, J lost 5 bases, and 11 bases lay in between. CDR1 is SGHNT and CDR2 is YYREEE in the germline V gene (reference sequence). CDR3: CASSLGGGEETQYF. The CDR3 DNA sequence: TGTGCCAGCAGCTTGGGGGGCGGAGAGGAGACCCAGTACTTC.

This chain joins TRBV7-9 and TRBJ2-7; a weak D match, TRBD1 (6 bases). Germline V gene data show CDR1 as SEHNR and CDR2 as FQNEAQ (reference sequence). The V gene lost 7 bases and the J gene lost 2 bases, with 15 bases spanning the gap. CDR3 length equals 14 residues. The CDR3 DNA sequence: TGTGCCAGCACCAGGGGAGAACCCCCCTACGAGCAGTACTTC. This codes for CASTRGEPPYEQYF.

The chain carries TRBV11-2 and TRBJ2-3; D gene uncertain. The CDR3 is made up of 15 amino acids. Germline V gene lookup returns CDR1 SGHAT and CDR2 FQNNGV. V lost 0 bases and J lost 1, with 8 bases in between. The CDR3 nucleotides are TGTGCCAGCAGCTTAGAAAGGGCGGGCACAGATACGCAGTATTTT. Protein sequence: CASSLERAGTDTQYF.

The sample holds a few counts of this clonotype. The chain joins TRBV5-6 to TRBJ2-7; tentatively, D is TRBD1 (5 bases). This CDR3 has 15 amino acids. V was cut by 1 base and J by 3 bases, with 14 bases left in between. From germline, CDR1 is SGHDT and CDR2 YYEEEE. This chain's CDR3 is CASSLWSGHGYEQYF. Here the CDR3 DNA reads TGTGCCAGCAGCTTGTGGTCCGGACACGGCTACGAGCAGTACTTC.

The chain joins TRBV5-1 to TRBJ2-2; tentatively, D is TRBD1 (5 bases). Trimming cost V 4 bases and J 3 bases, with 13 bases left between them. The CDR3 consists of 15 residues. Germline CDR1 reads SGHRS; CDR2 reads YFSETQ. DNA for the CDR3: TGCGCCAGCAGCCCGCAGGGTTTTGACACCGGGGAGCTGTTTTTT. It translates to CASSPQGFDTGELFF.

This clonotype was recorded a few times. The V call is TRBV7-9, the J call TRBJ2-1, with 8 nucleotides matching TRBD2. Germline CDR1 is SEHNR and CDR2 is FQNEAQ (reference sequence). Trimming cost V 5 bases and J 8 bases; bases outside gene matches: 17. CDR3 length: 17 amino acids. The CDR3 protein is CASSPNRGLARLDEQFF. The CDR3 DNA sequence: TGTGCCAGCAGCCCTAACCGAGGACTAGCCCGTTTGGATGAGCAGTTCTTC. The whole variable domain, remainder taken from reference TRBV7-9 and TRBJ2-1, is DTGVSQNPRHKITKRGQNVTFRCDPISEHNRLYWYRQTLGQGPEFLTYFQNEAQLEKSRLLSDRFSAERPKGSFSTLEIQRTEQGDSAMYLCASSPNRGLARLDEQFFGPGTRLTVL.